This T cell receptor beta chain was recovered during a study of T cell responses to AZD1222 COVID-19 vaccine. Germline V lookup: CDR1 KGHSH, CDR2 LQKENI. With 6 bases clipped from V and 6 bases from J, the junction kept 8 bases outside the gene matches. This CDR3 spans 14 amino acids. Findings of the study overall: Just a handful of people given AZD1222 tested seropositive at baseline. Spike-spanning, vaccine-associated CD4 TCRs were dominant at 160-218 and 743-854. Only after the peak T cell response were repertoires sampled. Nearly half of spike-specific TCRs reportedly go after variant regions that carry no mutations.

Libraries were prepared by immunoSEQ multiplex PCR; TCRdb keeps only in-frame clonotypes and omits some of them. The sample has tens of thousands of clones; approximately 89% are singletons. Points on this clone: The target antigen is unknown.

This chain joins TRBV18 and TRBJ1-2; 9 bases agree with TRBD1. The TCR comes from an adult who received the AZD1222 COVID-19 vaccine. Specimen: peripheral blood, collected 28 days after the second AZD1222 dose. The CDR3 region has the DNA TGTGCCAGCTCGCTGACCGGGACAGGGAATGGCTACACCTTC. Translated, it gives CASSLTGTGNGYTF.